This T cell receptor (beta chain) was found in a study of CD8+ T cells in alopecia areata. Study-wide context: Donor skin was harvested from approximately 6-12-month-old C3H/HeJ mice with spontaneous alopecia and grafted onto roughly 6-10-week-old female C3H/HeJ recipients. The study, taken as a whole, reports: Mice showed TCR sharing more clearly than patients did, possibly owing to HLA. Normal skin contains resident alphabeta T cells, and these are also sequenced in scalp samples. The study found higher clonality in lesional than normal scalp, especially in alopecia totalis/universalis.

Once RNA had been extracted, it was reverse transcribed into cDNA to act as the sequencing template. Clones were sequenced by immunoSEQ multiplex PCR, and TCRdb holds only the in-frame ones, with some missing. The specimen has 90,000 to 130,000 clones, none found just once. The CDR3 totals 16 residues. V lost 0 bases, J lost 0 bases, and 10 bases lay in between. Germline V gene lookup returns CDR1 NNHDY and CDR2 SYVADS. This clone was seen a few times. Its antigen is not known. At residue 13, the TCRdb amino acid sequence and the translated nucleotide sequence differ, so the protein here is the DNA translation. The germline and genes are mouse ones. The read ends 3 residues before the CDR3 terminus; that terminus is restored from the germline J gene.

Sequences were obtained from lesional skin. The J gene is TRBJ1-3, the V gene TRBV13-3; possibly TRBD1 for D (6 bases). The sequence came from a C3H/HeJ mouse with alopecia areata. The mice in this strain carry MHC haplotype H2-k. The CDR3 protein is CASSDDRAHSGNTLYF. The covered CDR3 bases are TGTGCCAGCAGTGATGACAGGGCCCATTCTGGAAATACG. The full variable domain, rest sourced from reference TRBV13-3 and TRBJ1-3, is EAAVTQSPRSKVAVTGGKVTLSCHQTNNHDYMYWYRQDTGHGLRLIHYSYVADSTEKGDIPDGYKASRPSQENFSLILELASLSQTAVYFCASSDDRAHSGNTLYFGEGSRLIVV.